The clone carrying this T cell receptor (beta chain) was counted ten times or more. What it recognizes is unknown. The sample is drawn from a study of T cell repertoires in cytomegalovirus infection. MiXCR, run by TCRdb on the reads, gives a single entry per CDR3 protein. This sample has around 900,000 distinct CDR3 sequences, with around 30% found just once. The clonotype was recovered from a human donor in good health (CMV status not recorded). Some clones in this sample may be carry-over from other donors' samples. Sequencing used cultured CD8+ T cells from PBMCs, obtained from culture after CMV antigen stimulation.

The CDR3 nucleotides read TGTGCCAGCAGCACCACAGGGGTGGGTGAGCAGTTCTTC. Protein sequence: CASSTTGVGEQFF. The chain is built from TRBV7-8 and TRBJ2-1, with 7 bases matching TRBD1. The ends lost 5 bases at V and 9 bases at J; junction bases unmatched: 7. Germline V gene lookup returns CDR1 SGHVS and CDR2 FQNEAQ. The CDR3 covers 13 residues. The whole variable domain, remainder taken from reference TRBV7-8 and TRBJ2-1, is GAGVSQSPRYKVAKRGQDVALRCDPISGHVSLFWYQQALGQGPEFLTYFQNEAQLDKSGLPSDRFFAERPEGSVSTLKIQRTQQEDSAVYLCASSTTGVGEQFFGPGTRLTVL.